Sequencing of this T cell receptor (beta chain) was carried out in a study of blood T cell repertoires in COVID-19. About the research overall: Donors in the United States, Italy and Spain gave samples during acute or convalescent COVID-19. From T cells, B-cell-depleted T cells, or PBMCs came the material, which was cDNA or gDNA.

V lost 4 bases, J lost 6 bases, and 20 bases stayed unmatched. This CDR3 region has 18 residues. The germline V gene has CDR1 SGHRS and CDR2 YFSETQ. Measured with immunoSEQ multiplex PCR; TCRdb has only the in-frame clones, and not every one. The data show over 200,000 clones, with 88% seen just once and 0.9% to 1% held by the top ten. Source material: peripheral blood. The source is a woman aged 40-49 years who had recovered from COVID-19. This sequence joins TRBV5-1 and TRBJ1-1; 8 nucleotides line up with TRBD1. Written as DNA, the CDR3 is TGCGCCAGCAGCCCTGGGGGCGCCAGGGGGCCATTGAGCGCTGAAGCTTTCTTT. Its translation is CASSPGGARGPLSAEAFF.